These 21 T cell receptor beta chains share one sample of origin, sequenced in a study of blood T cell repertoires in COVID-19. Only in-frame clones appear in the TCRdb table, and some are missing; sequencing was by immunoSEQ multiplex PCR. This sample has around 290,000 clones, with approximately 89% found just once. Input material: PBMCs or T cells enriched from blood (not recorded which). All receptors derive from a woman between 18 and 29 years old who had recovered from COVID-19.

The rearrangement joins TRBV28 to TRBJ1-2; TRBD1 agrees at 7 bases. V lost 5 bases to trimming and J lost 4 bases; unmatched junction nucleotides: 7. This CDR3 is 14 amino acids long. Germline loops: CDR1 MDHEN, CDR2 SYDVKM. This CDR3 reads CASSPGQAIYGYTF. CDR3 DNA: TGTGCCAGCAGTCCCGGACAGGCCATCTATGGCTACACCTTC.

The V gene is TRBV10-2, the J gene TRBJ1-4; D may be TRBD1 (5 bases). This CDR3 is 14 amino acids long. The germline V gene has CDR1 WSHSY and CDR2 SAAADI. V was cut by 4 bases and J by 6 bases, with 12 bases left in between. In DNA form, the CDR3 reads TGCGCCAGCAGTGCAGGGTTTGTATATGAAAAACTGTTTTTT. Translating gives CASSAGFVYEKLFF.

The CDR3 DNA follows: TGCGCCAGCAGCTTGTTGGCAGGAAGTCGGAACACTGAAGCTTTCTTT. As protein: CASSLLAGSRNTEAFF. The chain links TRBV5-1 to TRBJ1-1; D call uncertain. The CDR3 length is 16 residues. CDR1 is SGHRS, CDR2 YFSETQ, per germline. Trimming stripped 1 base from V and 1 base from J, with 14 bases between.

This chain links TRBV6-5 with TRBJ2-7, with 12 bases that match TRBD1. The CDR3 has 15 amino acids. Germline values: CDR1 MNHEY, CDR2 SVGAGI. V shed 6 bases and J 4 bases; nucleotides not matched to a gene: 7. The CDR3 nucleotides read TGTGCCAGCAGCACCGGGACAGGGGGCCGGTACGAGCAGTACTTC. Amino acid sequence: CASSTGTGGRYEQYF.

The chain has TRBV5-1 and TRBJ1-1, with 8 bases that match TRBD1. The ends lost 4 bases at V and 5 bases at J; junction bases unmatched: 7. The germline gives CDR1 SGHRS, CDR2 YFSETQ. The CDR3 is 14 amino acids. DNA of the CDR3: TGCGCCAGCAGCCATCCTACAGGGGGAACTGAAGCTTTCTTT. It yields the protein CASSHPTGGTEAFF.

The chain has TRBV11-3 and TRBJ2-5; the match to TRBD1 covers 8 bases. The V segment lost 4 bases and the J segment 5 bases; nucleotides outside the gene matches: 9. Germline CDR1 is SGHNT and CDR2 is YENEEA. The CDR3 is 15 residues long. Here the CDR3 DNA reads TGTGCCAGCAGCTCCAGGACAGGGTTTATCGAGACCCAGTACTTC. It encodes CASSSRTGFIETQYF.

The genes are TRBV5-6 and TRBJ2-3; D is undetermined. Trimming took off 1 base at V and 0 bases at J, with 12 bases between the two ends. CDR3 length: 16 residues. From germline, CDR1 is SGHDT and CDR2 YYEEEE. In DNA form, the CDR3 reads TGTGCCAGCAGCTTGCTGGTAGTTGCTAGCACAGATACGCAGTATTTT. Translation gives CASSLLVVASTDTQYF.

V is TRBV5-1 and J is TRBJ1-2; D is unresolved. Trimming shortened V by 4 bases and J by 8 bases, and 15 bases separated the two germline ends. Looked up from germline, CDR1 is SGHRS and CDR2 is YFSETQ. The CDR3 has 13 amino acids. The CDR3 DNA is TGCGCCAGCAGCAAGGACTGGCCGACGGGCTACACCTTC. This sequence encodes CASSKDWPTGYTF.

The chain couples TRBV2 to TRBJ1-1; tentative D call: TRBD1 (5 bases). Trimming shortened V by 6 bases and J by 4 bases, and 18 bases separated the two germline ends. Looked up from germline, CDR1 is SNHLY and CDR2 is FYNNEI. This CDR3 has 15 amino acids. The CDR3 DNA sequence: TGTGCCAGCAGGTCAGGGAGGGTTATGGTCACTGAAGCTTTCTTT. It translates to CASRSGRVMVTEAFF.

The V and J genes are TRBV29-1 and TRBJ2-2, with 11 bases lining up with TRBD2. Germline V gene sequence: CDR1 SQVTM, CDR2 ANQGSEA. V dropped 7 bases and J dropped 2; count of bases not matched to a gene: 15. CDR3 length: 18 amino acids. Written as DNA, the CDR3 is TGCAGCGGGCGGTGGGTACTAGCGGGGGCCGTAAACACCGGGGAGCTGTTTTTT. Its protein product is CSGRWVLAGAVNTGELFF.

This chain uses TRBV27 with TRBJ2-7; the D gene is possibly TRBD1 (6 bases). The ends were cut back, 1 base at V and 2 bases at J, with 12 bases in the middle. The CDR3 contains 15 residues. Germline CDR1 reads MNHEY; CDR2 reads SMNVEV (reference sequence). CDR3 sequence (DNA): TGTGCCAGCAGTTTATACGGGACACTCACCTACGAGCAGTACTTC. It encodes CASSLYGTLTYEQYF.

V and J are TRBV7-2 and TRBJ1-4; D remains unclear. The CDR3 loop spans 17 amino acids. Between the trimmed V and J ends, which lost 5 bases and 0 bases, there was a span of 16 bases. CDR1 is SGHTA and CDR2 is FQGNSA in the germline V gene. CDR3 protein: CASSRNSIQATNEKLFF. The CDR3 DNA follows: TGTGCCAGCAGCAGAAACAGCATCCAAGCAACTAATGAAAAACTGTTTTTT. Using reference TRBV7-2 and TRBJ1-4 for the parts outside the CDR3, the full variable domain is GAGVSQSPSNKVTEKGKDVELRCDPISGHTALYWYRQSLGQGLEFLIYFQGNSAPDKSGLPSDRFSAERTGGSVSTLTIQRTQQEDSAVYLCASSRNSIQATNEKLFFGSGTQLSVL.

The rearrangement links TRBV7-8 to TRBJ2-1; D perhaps matches TRBD2 (7 bases). This CDR3 has 17 residues. V lost 4 bases to trimming and J lost 1 base, with 17 bases between them. The germline V gene encodes CDR1 SGHVS and CDR2 FQNEAQ. The CDR3 sequence: CASSSKGGGLSYNEQFF. The CDR3 coding sequence is TGTGCCAGCAGCTCAAAGGGGGGGGGACTATCCTACAATGAGCAGTTCTTC.

The chain links TRBV3-1 (or the pseudogene TRBV3-2) to TRBJ2-7; 16 nucleotides agree with TRBD2. This CDR3 has 16 residues. Trimming removed 5 bases from V and 7 bases from J; junction bases left unmatched: 8. CDR1 is LGHDT, CDR2 YNNKEL, per germline (reference sequence). The CDR3 spells CASSLGLAGGPGEQYF. CDR3 coding DNA: TGTGCCAGCAGCTTGGGACTAGCGGGAGGGCCGGGTGAGCAGTACTTC.

This clone was found once. The gene calls are TRBV10-1 and TRBJ1-1, with D maybe TRBD1 (6 bases). Germline CDR1 is WNHNN and CDR2 is SYGVQD (reference sequence). The ends were cut back, 0 bases at V and 7 bases at J, with 6 bases in the middle. The CDR3 covers 12 residues. The CDR3 loop is CASSESQGEAFF. The CDR3 nucleotides read TGCGCCAGCAGTGAGTCACAGGGTGAAGCTTTCTTT.

The chain has TRBV2 and TRBJ2-7; 7 nucleotides agree with TRBD1. Germline-derived CDR1 and CDR2 are SNHLY and FYNNEI. The length of the CDR3 is 13 residues. J lost 3 bases, V lost 4 bases, and 3 bases had no gene match. CDR3 nucleotides: TGTGCCAGCAGTGTAGGGGGCGTCTACGAGCAGTACTTC. Translating it yields CASSVGGVYEQYF.

This clone has a handful of counts. The chain links TRBV6-5 to TRBJ1-1; a weak D match, TRBD1 (6 bases). The CDR3 has 12 residues. Germline values: CDR1 MNHEY, CDR2 SVGAGI. Between the trimmed V and J ends, which lost 4 bases and 11 bases, there was a span of 14 bases. The CDR3 DNA reads as TGTGCCAGCAGTTTCCGCGGGGGCGCGGCTTTCTTT. Its translation is CASSFRGGAAFF.

This chain links TRBV28 with TRBJ2-1, with TRBD2 identical over 9 bases. Germline V gene sequence: CDR1 MDHEN, CDR2 SYDVKM. CDR3 length: 16 residues. The trim removed 1 base at V and 9 bases at J, leaving 10 bases unmatched. The CDR3 loop is CASSLYPLAGVSEQFF. CDR3 nucleotides: TGTGCCAGCAGTTTATACCCGTTAGCGGGAGTTAGTGAGCAGTTCTTC.

The gene calls are TRBV6-6 and TRBJ1-5; D is uncertain. This CDR3 spans 14 amino acids. With 0 bases removed from V and 2 bases from J, the gap between germline ends came to 5 bases. Germline loops: CDR1 MNHNY, CDR2 SVGAGI (reference sequence). CDR3 amino acids: CASSYSTGNQPQHF. The CDR3 coding sequence is TGTGCCAGCAGTTACTCGACTGGCAATCAGCCCCAGCATTTT.

This clone was picked up one time. The chain links TRBV6-6 to TRBJ1-1; TRBD1 aligns across 8 bases. J was trimmed by 1 base and V by 8 bases; bases with no gene match: 0. CDR1 and CDR2 (germline): MNHNY, SVGAGI (reference sequence). The CDR3 has 12 amino acids. The CDR3, as DNA: TGTGCCAGCGGACAGGGGAACACTGAAGCTTTCTTT. This gives the protein CASGQGNTEAFF.

The genes are TRBV11-2 and TRBJ2-3; no reliable D call. Between the trimmed V and J ends, which lost 3 bases and 0 bases, there was a span of 19 bases. This CDR3 spans 18 amino acids. Germline-derived CDR1 and CDR2 are SGHAT and FQNNGV. CDR3 bases: TGTGCCAGCAGCTTGCCCCCAGGCTCCTTCGTAAGCACAGATACGCAGTATTTT. It codes for CASSLPPGSFVSTDTQYF.